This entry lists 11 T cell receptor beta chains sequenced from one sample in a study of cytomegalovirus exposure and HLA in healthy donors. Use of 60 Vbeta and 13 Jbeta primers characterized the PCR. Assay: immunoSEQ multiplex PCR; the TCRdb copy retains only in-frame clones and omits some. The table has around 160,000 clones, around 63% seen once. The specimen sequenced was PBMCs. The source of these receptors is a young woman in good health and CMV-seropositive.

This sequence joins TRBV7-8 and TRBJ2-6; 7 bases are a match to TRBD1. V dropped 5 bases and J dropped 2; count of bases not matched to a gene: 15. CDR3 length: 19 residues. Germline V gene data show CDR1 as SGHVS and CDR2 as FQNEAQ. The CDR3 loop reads CASSQSIPGTVPGANVLTF. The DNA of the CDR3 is TGTGCCAGCAGCCAAAGTATCCCCGGGACAGTCCCTGGGGCCAACGTCCTGACTTTC.

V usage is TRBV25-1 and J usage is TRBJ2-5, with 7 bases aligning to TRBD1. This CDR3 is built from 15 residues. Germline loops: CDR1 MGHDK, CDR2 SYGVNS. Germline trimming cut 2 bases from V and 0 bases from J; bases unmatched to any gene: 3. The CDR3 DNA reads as TGTGCCAGCAGTGAAGGGACAGCGTACCAAGAGACCCAGTACTTC. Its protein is CASSEGTAYQETQYF.

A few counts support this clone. The CDR3 protein is CASTPGQVFGETQYF. DNA of the CDR3: TGTGCCAGCACCCCGGGACAGGTTTTTGGGGAGACCCAGTACTTC. The chain recombines TRBV5-8 with TRBJ2-5; 8 nucleotides align to TRBD1. The CDR3 contains 15 residues. The V and J ends lost 6 bases and 5 bases, in that order; junction bases with no gene match: 12. The germline V gene encodes CDR1 SGHTS and CDR2 YDEGEE.

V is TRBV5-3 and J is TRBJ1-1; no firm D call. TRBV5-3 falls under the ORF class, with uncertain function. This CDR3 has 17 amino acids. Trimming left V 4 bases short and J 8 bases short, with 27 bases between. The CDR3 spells CARSPDVRRDLKREAFF. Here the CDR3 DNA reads TGTGCCAGAAGCCCCGATGTACGGAGAGATCTGAAAAGGGAAGCTTTCTTT.

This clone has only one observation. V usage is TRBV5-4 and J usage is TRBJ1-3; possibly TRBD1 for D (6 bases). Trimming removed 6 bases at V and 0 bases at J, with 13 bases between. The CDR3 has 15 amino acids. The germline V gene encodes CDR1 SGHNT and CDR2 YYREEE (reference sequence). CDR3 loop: CASNYWTDSGNTIYF. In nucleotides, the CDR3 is TGTGCCAGCAACTACTGGACAGACTCTGGAAACACCATATATTTT.

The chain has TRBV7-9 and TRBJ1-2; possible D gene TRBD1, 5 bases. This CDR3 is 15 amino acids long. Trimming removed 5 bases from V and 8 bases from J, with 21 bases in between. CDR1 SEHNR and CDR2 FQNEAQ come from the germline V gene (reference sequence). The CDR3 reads CASSPRTWGVGGYTF. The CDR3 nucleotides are TGTGCCAGCAGCCCCCGCACGTGGGGCGTAGGGGGCTACACCTTC.

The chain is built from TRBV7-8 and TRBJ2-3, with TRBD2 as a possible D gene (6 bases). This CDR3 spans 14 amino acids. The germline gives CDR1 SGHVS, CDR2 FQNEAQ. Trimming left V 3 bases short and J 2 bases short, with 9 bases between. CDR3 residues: CASSLSSATDTQYF. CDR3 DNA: TGTGCCAGCAGCTTGTCTAGCGCCACAGATACGCAGTATTTT.

The CDR3 DNA sequence: TGTGCCAGCCAACCGGGACAGGGGTACTACGAGCAGTACTTC. As protein: CASQPGQGYYEQYF. This chain joins TRBV27 and TRBJ2-7; 10 bases agree with TRBD1. The length of the CDR3 is 14 residues. In germline, CDR1 is MNHEY, CDR2 SMNVEV (reference sequence). With V trimmed by 8 bases and J by 3 bases, 7 bases remained unmatched.

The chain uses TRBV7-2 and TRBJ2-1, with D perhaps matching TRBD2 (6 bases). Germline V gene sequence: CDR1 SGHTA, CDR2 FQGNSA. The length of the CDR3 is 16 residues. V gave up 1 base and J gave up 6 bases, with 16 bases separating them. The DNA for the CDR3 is TGTGCCAGCAGCTTAGGGAGCGGGCCCTCCACCAATGAGCAGTTCTTC. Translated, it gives CASSLGSGPSTNEQFF.

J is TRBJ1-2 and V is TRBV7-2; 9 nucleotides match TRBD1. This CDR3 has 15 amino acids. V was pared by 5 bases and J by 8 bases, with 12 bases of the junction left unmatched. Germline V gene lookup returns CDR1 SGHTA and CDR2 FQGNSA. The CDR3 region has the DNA TGTGCCAGCAGCCCTCACTTAAGGACAGGGGTAGGCTACACCTTC. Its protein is CASSPHLRTGVGYTF.

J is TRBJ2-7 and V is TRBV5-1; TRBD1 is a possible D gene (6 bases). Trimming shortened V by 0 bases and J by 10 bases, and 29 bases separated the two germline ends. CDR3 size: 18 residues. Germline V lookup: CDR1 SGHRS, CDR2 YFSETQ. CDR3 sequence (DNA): TGCGCCAGCAGCTTGGCCGACGTGTGGGACAATGCAGCGGAAAGCCAGTACTTC. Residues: CASSLADVWDNAAESQYF.